Presented here are 11 T cell receptor beta chains from one specimen sequenced in a study of a mutant IDH1 vaccine in newly diagnosed glioma. Here immunoSEQ multiplex PCR was the method, and the copy in TCRdb shows in-frame clones only, minus some. The top ten clones hold 4% to 6% of a sample with 30,000 to 40,000 clones, about four fifths of them seen once. Time point indicated: week 23, last vaccination. One vaccine dose held 300 ug of mutant IDH1 20-mer peptide and came with topical imiquimod. Which antigens these TCRs recognize remains unknown. Source: PBMCs, taken from a glioma patient whose treatment included an IDH1 peptide vaccine. The receptor set was obtained from a man between 40 and 49 years old with glioma.

The V and J genes are TRBV7-2 and TRBJ1-1; tentative D call: TRBD1 (5 bases). The V end was cut by 1 base, the J end by 10 bases, with 10 bases between. In germline, CDR1 is SGHTA, CDR2 FQGNSA. The length of the CDR3 is 12 residues. CDR3 residues: CASSLGGIRAFF. Written as DNA, the CDR3 is TGTGCCAGCAGCTTAGGGGGGATAAGAGCTTTCTTT.

The rearrangement links TRBV6-5 to TRBJ2-7; D is unclear. The V and J ends lost 5 bases and 2 bases respectively, with 10 bases between them. CDR3 size: 13 residues. CDR1 MNHEY and CDR2 SVGAGI come from the germline V gene. In nucleotides, the CDR3 is TGTGCCAGCAGTGACGGTCAGACCTACGAGCAGTACTTC. Translation gives CASSDGQTYEQYF.

The chain links TRBV27 to TRBJ1-6; possible D gene TRBD1, 5 bases. From germline, CDR1 is MNHEY and CDR2 SMNVEV (reference sequence). Trimming took off 4 bases at V and 7 bases at J, with 14 bases between the two ends. This CDR3 has 15 residues. Written as DNA, the CDR3 is TGTGCCAGCAGTTCAATGACAGAAACCAATTCACCCCTCCACTTT. Amino acids: CASSSMTETNSPLHF.

The rearrangement joins TRBV4-3 to TRBJ2-5; the match to TRBD2 covers 11 bases. This CDR3 is built from 18 residues. Germline CDR1 is LGHNA and CDR2 is YSLEER. With V trimmed by 0 bases and J by 4 bases, 10 bases remained unmatched. The CDR3, as DNA: TGCGCCAGCAGCCAAGATTGGTCTAGCGGGGGGCCGGTAGAGACCCAGTACTTC. It translates to CASSQDWSSGGPVETQYF.

The chain recombines TRBV10-2 with TRBJ1-4; 9 bases fit TRBD1. The germline V gene encodes CDR1 WSHSY and CDR2 SAAADI. This CDR3 is built from 15 residues. The V gene end was trimmed by 6 bases and the J gene end by 3 bases; junction bases not matched to a gene: 5. This chain's CDR3 is CASSPTGGANEKLFF. The CDR3 DNA sequence: TGCGCCAGCAGCCCGACAGGGGGGGCTAATGAAAAACTGTTTTTT.

The rearrangement links TRBV15 to TRBJ1-2; D not certain. Germline V gives CDR1 LNHNV, CDR2 YYDKDF (reference sequence). The CDR3 consists of 12 residues. V was clipped by 0 bases and J by 8 bases, with 7 bases between them. The CDR3 reads CATSRDQGGYTF. CDR3 coding DNA: TGTGCCACCAGCAGAGATCAAGGCGGCTACACCTTC.

V and J are TRBV11-2 and TRBJ2-1, with 7 bases that match TRBD1. CDR3 length: 14 residues. V shed 1 base and J 7 bases; nucleotides not matched to a gene: 4. Germline V lookup: CDR1 SGHAT, CDR2 FQNNGV. DNA for the CDR3: TGTGCCAGCAGCTTAGGGACAGGCCTGAATGAGCAGTTCTTC. It translates to CASSLGTGLNEQFF.

This clone was seen a single time. This chain links TRBV11-1 with TRBJ1-3; the match to TRBD1 covers 10 bases. Germline V gives CDR1 SGHAT, CDR2 FQDESV (reference sequence). This CDR3 spans 17 amino acids. V lost 4 bases, J lost 8 bases, and 14 bases stayed unmatched. CDR3 region: CASSYTLGQGEEDTIYF. CDR3 sequence (DNA): TGTGCCAGCAGCTACACCCTCGGACAGGGGGAGGAGGACACCATATATTTT.

This clone occurred a few times. The J gene is TRBJ2-4, the V gene TRBV5-1, with 8 bases fitting TRBD1. Germline CDR1 is SGHRS and CDR2 is YFSETQ. V lost 4 bases, J lost 6 bases, and 6 bases stayed unmatched. CDR3 size: 14 residues. Here the CDR3 DNA reads TGCGCCAGCAGCATAAGCGACAGGGGAAACATTCAGTACTTC. Its translation is CASSISDRGNIQYF. Variable domain in full (rest from reference TRBV5-1 and TRBJ2-4): KAGVTQTPRYLIKTRGQQVTLSCSPISGHRSVSWYQQTPGQGLQFLFEYFSETQRNKGNFPGRFSGRQFSNSRSEMNVSTLELGDSALYLCASSISDRGNIQYFGAGTRLSVL.

To note about this clone: Other DNA sequences of this sample code for an identical CDR3. V gene TRBV7-2 combines with J gene TRBJ2-1, with TRBD2 matching 10 bases. With V trimmed by 4 bases and J by 5 bases, 5 bases remained unmatched. There are 15 residues in the CDR3. CDR1 is SGHTA, CDR2 FQGNSA, per germline. This CDR3 reads CASSSRLAGHNEQFF. CDR3 nucleotides: TGTGCCAGCAGCTCCAGACTAGCGGGTCACAATGAGCAGTTCTTC.

This clone was seen just once. The chain links TRBV5-4 to TRBJ2-5; D ambiguous. Trimming took 4 bases from V and 1 from J, leaving 8 bases between them. Germline V gives CDR1 SGHNT, CDR2 YYREEE (reference sequence). The CDR3 extends over 13 amino acids. The chain's CDR3 is CASSLPPQETQYF. The CDR3 DNA follows: TGTGCCAGCAGCCTCCCCCCCCAAGAGACCCAGTACTTC.